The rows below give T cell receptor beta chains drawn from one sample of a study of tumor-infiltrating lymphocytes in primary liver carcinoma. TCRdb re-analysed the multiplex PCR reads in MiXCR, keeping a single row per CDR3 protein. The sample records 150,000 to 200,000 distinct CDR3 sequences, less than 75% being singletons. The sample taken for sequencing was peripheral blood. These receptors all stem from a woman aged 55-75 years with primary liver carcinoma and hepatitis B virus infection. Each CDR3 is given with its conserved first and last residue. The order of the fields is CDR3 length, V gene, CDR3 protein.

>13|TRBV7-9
CASSPWTGAEQYF
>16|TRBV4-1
CASSPVDSGSGNTIYF
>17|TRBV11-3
CASSLGSGRGDYNEQFF
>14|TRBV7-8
CASSPTSGTKTQYF
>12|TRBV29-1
CSVLRGGGERYF
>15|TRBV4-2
CASSQPGTGTYEQYF
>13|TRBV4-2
CASSRTGAIEHFF
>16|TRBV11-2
CACSYGGRTSGSEQYF
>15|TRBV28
CASSHPRTSSYEQFF
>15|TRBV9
CASSPRQAPNQPQHF
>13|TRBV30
CAWSPSGNNEQFF
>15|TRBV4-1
CASSSGSGRTGTQYF
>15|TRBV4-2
CASSQGAVSGNTIYF
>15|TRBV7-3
CASSLTSQPGQLQHF
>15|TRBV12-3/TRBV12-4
CASSSFAGGGETQYF
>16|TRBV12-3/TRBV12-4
CASSFSGRANTDTQYF
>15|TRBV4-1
CASSQEPLRPYGYTF
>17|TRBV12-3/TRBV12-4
CGSSLDRASSYNSPLHF
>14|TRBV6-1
CASSGNSWGTEAFF
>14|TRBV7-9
CASRSPSGANVLTF
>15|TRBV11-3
CAYSLAAAARGEQFF
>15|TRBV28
CASSTSGPGSFAQYF
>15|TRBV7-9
CASRGHFSGDNEQFF